This TCR beta chain was observed in a study of T-cell reconstitution after alpha-beta-depleted transplantation in children. About this clonotype: As yet, its antigen is unknown.

Notes on the study in general: Certain patients had high TCRbeta diversity at day 60, and it came from recipient T cells and thymic progenitors that survived. Expanded graft clones numbering several hundred reportedly gave rise to alpha-beta T cells about two months after transplant. T-cell numbers and diversity one year post-transplant derived largely from freshly generated T cells.

This CDR3 spans 16 amino acids. Germline V CDR1 and CDR2: SGHRS, YFSETQ. V lost 4 bases, J lost 2 bases, and 11 bases stayed unmatched. Molecular barcoding with unique molecular identifiers was used for the TCRbeta library. TCRdb called the PCR reads again in MiXCR, with one record for every CDR3 protein. This sample has around 420,000 distinct CDR3 sequences, with about a sixth found just once. This chain links TRBV5-1 with TRBJ2-7, with TRBD2 identical over 8 bases. The specimen was PBMCs, mostly from graft donor cells, collected 360 days after TCRalphabeta/CD19-depleted stem cell transplant. This sequence was found in a boy in the first two years of life who had a stem cell transplant for Wiskott-Aldrich syndrome, so the T cells may come from the graft donor. This chain's CDR3 is CASSRGGGSGTYEQYF. In nucleotides, the CDR3 is TGCGCCAGCAGCCGCGGCGGGGGTAGCGGGACCTACGAGCAGTACTTC.